These 8 T cell receptor beta chains share one sample of origin, sequenced in a study of T cell responses to AZD1222 COVID-19 vaccine. Only in-frame clones appear in the TCRdb table, and some are missing; sequencing was by immunoSEQ multiplex PCR. This table has 110,000 to 150,000 clones, over 75% appearing once. This specimen consisted of peripheral blood, obtained on day 0 of AZD1222 vaccination. Source of these receptors: an adult in good health.

The chain uses TRBV11-2 and TRBJ1-1; tentatively, D is TRBD1 (5 bases). This CDR3 has 13 residues. Trimming left V 5 bases short and J 3 bases short, with 10 bases between. Germline V gene lookup returns CDR1 SGHAT and CDR2 FQNNGV. CDR3 coding DNA: TGTGCCAGCAGCCCGGGACCTTACACTGAAGCTTTCTTT. Protein product: CASSPGPYTEAFF. The whole variable domain, remainder taken from reference TRBV11-2 and TRBJ1-1, is EAGVAQSPRYKIIEKRQSVAFWCNPISGHATLYWYQQILGQGPKLLIQFQNNGVVDDSQLPKDRFSAERLKGVDSTLKIQPAKLEDSAVYLCASSPGPYTEAFFGQGTRLTVV.

This clone has just one count. The J gene is TRBJ2-2, the V gene TRBV4-1; 9 bases match TRBD2. Germline loops: CDR1 MGHRA, CDR2 YSYEKL. This CDR3 has 15 residues. The junction had 5 bases not matched to a gene; V was cut back by 3 bases and J by 6 bases. The CDR3 DNA follows: TGCGCCAGCAGCCATGTCAGACTAGCGGCCGGGGAGCTGTTTTTT. It is translated as CASSHVRLAAGELFF.

The rearrangement joins TRBV18 to TRBJ1-1; 9 nucleotides line up with TRBD1. Germline CDR1 and CDR2: KGHSH and LQKENI. The CDR3 consists of 15 residues. Trimming at V came to 2 bases and at J to 1 base, leaving 2 bases not matched to a gene. CDR3 coding DNA: TGTGCCAGCTCACCATGGACAGGGGAGAACACTGAAGCTTTCTTT. Translated, it gives CASSPWTGENTEAFF.

The V and J genes are TRBV11-2 and TRBJ2-7; 7 bases agree with TRBD1. The CDR3 spans 12 residues. Germline V CDR1 and CDR2: SGHAT, FQNNGV. V was clipped by 6 bases and J by 10 bases; unmatched bases: 9. The CDR3 DNA reads TGTGCCAGCAGTCGACAGGGTCTAGATCAGTACTTC. It is translated as CASSRQGLDQYF.

The V gene is TRBV28, the J gene TRBJ1-1; D remains unclear. This CDR3 region has 11 residues. Trimming took 7 bases from V and 5 from J, leaving 8 bases between them. Germline lookup yields CDR1 MDHEN and CDR2 SYDVKM. Written as DNA, the CDR3 is TGTGCCAGCATTGGGGATACTGAAGCTTTCTTT. Its protein is CASIGDTEAFF.

The chain combines TRBV7-9 with TRBJ1-1; D is uncertain. This CDR3 region has 13 residues. The V gene lost 3 bases and the J gene lost 0 bases, with 5 bases spanning the gap. CDR1 is SEHNR, CDR2 FQNEAQ, per germline (reference sequence). The CDR3 spells CASSLVLNTEAFF. CDR3 nucleotides: TGTGCCAGCAGCTTGGTCTTGAACACTGAAGCTTTCTTT.

This chain uses TRBV9 with TRBJ1-2; D is ambiguous. Germline V lookup: CDR1 SGDLS, CDR2 YYNGEE. The CDR3 covers 14 residues. The ends were cut back, 3 bases at V and 7 bases at J, with 16 bases in the middle. This CDR3 reads CASSADMGWSGYTF. The DNA of the CDR3 is TGTGCCAGCAGCGCAGACATGGGATGGAGTGGCTACACCTTC.

The V and J genes are TRBV7-8 and TRBJ2-3, with 8 nucleotides matching TRBD1. The CDR3 runs 15 residues. The J segment lost 6 bases and the V segment lost 2 bases, leaving 7 bases of the junction unmatched. Germline CDR1 SGHVS, CDR2 FQNEAQ. CDR3 loop: CASSLNAGGPDTQYF. DNA of the CDR3: TGTGCCAGCAGCTTAAATGCAGGGGGCCCTGATACGCAGTATTTT.